Below are 17 T cell receptor beta chains sequenced from a single sample in a study of blood T cell repertoires in COVID-19. Clones were read by immunoSEQ multiplex PCR, and TCRdb kept only the in-frame ones, dropping some. The repertoire includes 180,000 or so clones, roughly 85% of them detected once, and 6.5% to 9% sits in the top ten. Sequencing used peripheral blood. These TCRs come from a woman aged 60-75 years with acute or convalescent COVID-19.

This rearrangement joins TRBV3-1 (or the pseudogene TRBV3-2) to TRBJ1-3, with D possibly TRBD1 on 6 matching bases. The germline CDR1 and CDR2 sequences are LGHDT and YNNKEL (reference sequence). V dropped 0 bases and J dropped 4 bases, with 16 bases sitting between them. The CDR3 consists of 17 residues. As DNA, the CDR3 is TGTGCCAGCAGCCAAGACCCCCAGGGGCGCAGAGGAAACACCATATATTTT. It translates to CASSQDPQGRRGNTIYF.

V and J are TRBV18 and TRBJ1-2, with D perhaps matching TRBD1 (6 bases). Germline V gene data show CDR1 as KGHSH and CDR2 as LQKENI. Trimming removed 4 bases from V and 5 bases from J, with 23 bases in between. The CDR3 extends over 17 amino acids. The CDR3 region has the DNA TGTGCCAGCTCACACCGAGGACAGACTCGGGAGGGATATGGCTACACCTTC. Encoded protein: CASSHRGQTREGYGYTF.

The chain couples TRBV29-1 to TRBJ2-3; 7 positions agree with TRBD2. Trimming cost V 4 bases and J 5 bases; bases outside gene matches: 9. Germline lookup yields CDR1 SQVTM and CDR2 ANQGSEA. This CDR3 region has 14 residues. In DNA, the CDR3 is TGCAGCGTTGGCGGAGCGGGATTAGTAGATACGCAGTATTTT. Translating it yields CSVGGAGLVDTQYF.

The V call is TRBV18, the J call TRBJ1-1; possible D gene TRBD1, 6 bases. Germline V gene sequence: CDR1 KGHSH, CDR2 LQKENI. V was cut by 4 bases and J by 0 bases, with 9 bases left in between. CDR3 length equals 14 residues. The CDR3, as DNA: TGTGCCAGCTCACGGGACACTATGAACACTGAAGCTTTCTTT. Protein: CASSRDTMNTEAFF.

The chain couples TRBV29-1 to TRBJ1-1; unclear D gene. This CDR3 is built from 13 residues. The V end lost 6 bases, the J end lost 3 bases, and 14 bases lay between the germline ends. Looked up from germline, CDR1 is SQVTM and CDR2 is ANQGSEA. The CDR3 here is CSVEVSADTEAFF. CDR3 coding DNA: TGCAGCGTCGAGGTAAGCGCCGACACTGAAGCTTTCTTT.

This chain uses TRBV19 with TRBJ1-2, with 9 bases lining up with TRBD1. The CDR3 loop spans 14 amino acids. With 4 bases clipped from V and 4 bases from J, the junction kept 4 bases outside the gene matches. CDR1 is LNHDA and CDR2 is SQIVND in the germline V gene (reference sequence). The CDR3, as DNA: TGTGCCAGTAGTACGGGACAGGGCGTCTATGGCTACACCTTC. This encodes CASSTGQGVYGYTF. Complete variable domain (other parts from reference TRBV19 and TRBJ1-2): DGGITQSPKYLFRKEGQNVTLSCEQNLNHDAMYWYRQDPGQGLRLIYYSQIVNDFQKGDIAEGYSVSREKKESFPLTVTSAQKNPTAFYLCASSTGQGVYGYTFGSGTRLTVV.

V and J are TRBV27 and TRBJ1-5, with D unclear. This CDR3 region has 13 residues. V lost 2 bases to trimming and J lost 4 bases, with 6 bases between them. The V gene's germline CDR1 is MNHEY and CDR2 SMNVEV (reference sequence). CDR3 amino acids: CASSLTRNQPQHF. The CDR3 coding sequence is TGTGCCAGCAGTTTAACCAGAAATCAGCCCCAGCATTTT.

This chain links TRBV18 with TRBJ2-7; the match to TRBD1 covers 10 bases. CDR1 is KGHSH and CDR2 is LQKENI in the germline V gene. This CDR3 contains 12 residues. The trim removed 5 bases at V and 11 bases at J, leaving 6 bases unmatched. CDR3 nucleotides: TGTGCCAGCTCATCAGACAGGGGGCTAGAGTACTTC. The encoded protein is CASSSDRGLEYF.

The gene calls are TRBV6-5 and TRBJ2-7; tentative D call: TRBD1 (5 bases). There are 11 residues in the CDR3. Trimming took off 8 bases at V and 3 bases at J, with 8 bases between the two ends. The germline gives CDR1 MNHEY, CDR2 SVGAGI. CDR3 loop: CASLGVYEQYF. Here the CDR3 DNA reads TGTGCCAGCCTAGGGGTCTACGAGCAGTACTTC.

The rearrangement uses TRBV5-1 and TRBJ2-1; TRBD1 matches at 10 bases. J was trimmed by 8 bases and V by 4 bases; bases with no gene match: 9. The CDR3 consists of 15 residues. Germline V gene data show CDR1 as SGHRS and CDR2 as YFSETQ. As DNA, the CDR3 is TGCGCCAGCAGCGCGGGACAGGGGCTTGTCTATGAGCAGTTCTTC. Translating gives CASSAGQGLVYEQFF.

V is TRBV2 and J is TRBJ1-1; D gene uncertain. CDR3 size: 14 residues. V lost 6 bases to trimming and J lost 3 bases, with 14 bases between them. The germline V gene encodes CDR1 SNHLY and CDR2 FYNNEI. DNA of the CDR3: TGTGCCAGCAGGCAACCTTTCGGGGACACTGAAGCTTTCTTT. Its translation: CASRQPFGDTEAFF.

V usage is TRBV29-1 and J usage is TRBJ1-2; TRBD1 matches 9 bases. V lost 6 bases, J lost 7 bases, and 9 bases stayed unmatched. The CDR3 extends over 13 amino acids. Germline CDR1 is SQVTM and CDR2 is ANQGSEA. This CDR3 reads CSVQGGTGLGYTF. In DNA form, the CDR3 reads TGCAGCGTCCAAGGTGGGACAGGGCTTGGCTACACCTTC.

The table lists this clone with many counts. The chain joins TRBV18 to TRBJ1-1; 9 bases are shared with TRBD1. Trimming cost V 4 bases and J 6 bases; bases outside gene matches: 9. Germline V lookup: CDR1 KGHSH, CDR2 LQKENI. This CDR3 comprises 15 residues. CDR3 sequence (DNA): TGTGCCAGCTCACAGGGGACAGGGAGAGTCGCTGAAGCTTTCTTT. Translating it yields CASSQGTGRVAEAFF.

This clone was counted a few times. The chain carries TRBV2 and TRBJ2-1, with 8 nucleotides matching TRBD2. CDR1 and CDR2 from the germline V gene are SNHLY and FYNNEI. The CDR3 length is 12 residues. Trimming at V came to 6 bases and at J to 13 bases, leaving 8 bases not matched to a gene. CDR3 amino acids: CASRSLGLDQFF. The CDR3 region has the DNA TGTGCCAGCAGGTCCCTGGGACTAGACCAGTTCTTC.

In this sample, this clone turned up once. DNA for the CDR3: TGTGCCAGCTCCGTTAGCGGCGCCTACAATGAGCAGTTCTTC. Protein sequence: CASSVSGAYNEQFF. The chain has TRBV3-1 (or the pseudogene TRBV3-2) and TRBJ2-1; TRBD2 is a possible D gene (6 bases). V lost 8 bases to trimming and J lost 2 bases, with 13 bases between them. Germline lookup yields CDR1 LGHDT and CDR2 YNNKEL (reference sequence). This CDR3 comprises 14 residues.

The chain combines TRBV27 with TRBJ2-7; 12 bases align to TRBD2. The CDR3 covers 18 residues. Germline V gene data show CDR1 as MNHEY and CDR2 as SMNVEV (reference sequence). The V segment lost 5 bases and the J segment 2 bases; nucleotides outside the gene matches: 13. The CDR3 sequence: CASSLIGVTSGSPYEQYF. CDR3 sequence (DNA): TGTGCCAGCAGTCTAATAGGGGTGACTAGCGGGAGCCCCTACGAGCAGTACTTC.

This clone was observed a few times. This chain connects TRBV6-1 to TRBJ1-6, with TRBD1 matching 7 bases. In germline, CDR1 is MNHNS, CDR2 SASEGT. CDR3 size: 15 residues. V trimming: 1 base; J trimming: 10 bases; junction bases outside the gene matches: 7. The CDR3: CASSEGLTGRSPLHF. The CDR3 region has the DNA TGTGCCAGCAGTGAAGGTTTGACAGGGCGGTCACCCCTCCACTTT.